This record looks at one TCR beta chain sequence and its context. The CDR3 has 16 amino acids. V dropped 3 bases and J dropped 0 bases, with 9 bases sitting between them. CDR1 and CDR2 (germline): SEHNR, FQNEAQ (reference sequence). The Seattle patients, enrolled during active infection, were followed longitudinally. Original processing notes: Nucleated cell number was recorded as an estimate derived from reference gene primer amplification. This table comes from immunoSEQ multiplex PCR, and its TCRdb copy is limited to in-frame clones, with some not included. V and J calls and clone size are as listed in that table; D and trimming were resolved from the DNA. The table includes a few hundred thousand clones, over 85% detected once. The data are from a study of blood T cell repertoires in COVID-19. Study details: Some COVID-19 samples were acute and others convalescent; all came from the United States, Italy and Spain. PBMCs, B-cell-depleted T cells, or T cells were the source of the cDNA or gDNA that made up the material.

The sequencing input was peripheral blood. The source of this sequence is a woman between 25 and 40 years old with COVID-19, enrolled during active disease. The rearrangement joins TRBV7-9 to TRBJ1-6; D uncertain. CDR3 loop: CASSFLESSYNSPLHF. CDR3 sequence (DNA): TGTGCCAGCAGCTTTTTAGAGAGCTCCTATAATTCACCCCTCCACTTT.